This T cell receptor beta chain is drawn from a study of identical twins. In this sample, this clonotype turned up a few times. TCRdb processed the 5' RACE reads anew with MiXCR; each CDR3 protein has one entry. The data hold around 250,000 distinct CDR3 sequences, with approximately 12% observed a single time. Trimming cost V 1 base and J 4 bases; bases outside gene matches: 9. This CDR3 region has 17 residues. Looked up from germline, CDR1 is SGHAT and CDR2 is FQNNGV. The same sample was also used in a study of yellow fever vaccine responses in identical twins.

The chain uses TRBV11-2 and TRBJ2-5; the match to TRBD2 covers 10 bases. Source material: memory (CD45RO+) T cells sorted from blood. This clonotype was obtained from a woman younger than 30 in good health. DNA for the CDR3: TGTGCCAGCAGCTTAGGAAGGACTAGCGGCAAGGGAGAGACCCAGTACTTC. Amino acids: CASSLGRTSGKGETQYF.